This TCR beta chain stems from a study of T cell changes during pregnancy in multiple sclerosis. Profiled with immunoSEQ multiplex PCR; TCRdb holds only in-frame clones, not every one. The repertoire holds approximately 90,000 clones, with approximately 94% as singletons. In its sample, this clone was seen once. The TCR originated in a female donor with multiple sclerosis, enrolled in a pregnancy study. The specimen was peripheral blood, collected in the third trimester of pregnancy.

CDR3 protein: CASTSTKSVHYEQYF. Here the CDR3 DNA reads TGTGCCAGCACCTCTACCAAATCGGTCCACTACGAGCAGTACTTC. The chain recombines TRBV28 with TRBJ2-7, with D hard to call. This CDR3 has 15 amino acids. Germline-derived CDR1 and CDR2 are MDHEN and SYDVKM. The V and J ends lost 7 bases and 3 bases respectively, with 19 bases between them.